The next 9 T cell receptor beta chains were all read from a single sample in a study of T-cell reconstitution after alpha-beta-depleted transplantation in children. Unique molecular identifiers were used to barcode this TCRbeta library. One entry per CDR3 protein results from TCRdb running MiXCR on the PCR reads. Of some 75,000 distinct CDR3 sequences listed, 5.5% to 7.5% are singletons. Sample: PBMCs from the stem cell graft donor, taken from the stem cell graft. The receptors here all came from a human donor who donated a stem cell graft to a child with acute lymphoblastic leukemia.

This clonotype was seen ten or more times. The gene calls are TRBV18 and TRBJ1-2; 8 nucleotides agree with TRBD1. V shed 2 bases and J 4 bases; nucleotides not matched to a gene: 12. This CDR3 has 17 amino acids. CDR1 and CDR2 (germline): KGHSH, LQKENI. CDR3 sequence: CASSPSGRGQGPYGYTF. The DNA of the CDR3 is TGTGCCAGCTCACCATCGGGACGAGGACAGGGCCCCTATGGCTACACCTTC.

This clonotype was picked up a small number of times. The chain links TRBV7-9 to TRBJ2-7; 7 bases match TRBD1. The V segment lost 3 bases and the J segment 3 bases; nucleotides outside the gene matches: 5. This CDR3 spans 14 amino acids. Germline values: CDR1 SEHNR, CDR2 FQNEAQ (reference sequence). CDR3 nucleotide sequence: TGTGCCAGCAGCTTTGCAGGGGGAGTCTACGAGCAGTACTTC. Its translation: CASSFAGGVYEQYF.

This clonotype was detected ten times or more. V usage is TRBV18 and J usage is TRBJ2-3, with D perhaps matching TRBD1 (5 bases). Germline CDR1 KGHSH, CDR2 LQKENI. V gave up 3 bases and J gave up 2 bases, with 12 bases separating them. The CDR3 length is 15 residues. CDR3 loop: CASSPLDTVTDTQYF. CDR3 sequence (DNA): TGTGCCAGCTCACCCTTGGACACCGTCACAGATACGCAGTATTTT. Full variable domain (rest looked up from reference TRBV18 and TRBJ2-3): NAGVMQNPRHLVRRRGQEARLRCSPMKGHSHVYWYRQLPEEGLKFMVYLQKENIIDESGMPKERFSAEFPKEGPSILRIQQVVRGDSAAYFCASSPLDTVTDTQYFGPGTRLTVL.

This clonotype was seen a few times. V usage is TRBV7-6 and J usage is TRBJ2-7; D remains unclear. The germline CDR1 and CDR2 sequences are SGHVS and FNYEAQ. Trimming removed 3 bases at V and 4 bases at J, with 10 bases between. This CDR3 has 13 residues. As DNA, the CDR3 is TGTGCCAGCAGCTTGGACCTGAATTACGAGCAGTACTTC. Its translation is CASSLDLNYEQYF.

This clonotype was recorded at least ten times. The chain has TRBV15 and TRBJ2-1; 7 nucleotides line up with TRBD2. Germline V CDR1 and CDR2: LNHNV, YYDKDF (reference sequence). The length of the CDR3 is 15 residues. J was trimmed by 6 bases and V by 0 bases; bases with no gene match: 5. CDR3 residues: CATSRDSVAGNEQFF. DNA for the CDR3: TGTGCCACCAGCAGAGATTCGGTAGCGGGCAATGAGCAGTTCTTC.

The J gene is TRBJ2-7, the V gene TRBV11-1; D may correspond to TRBD1 or TRBD2 (6 bases each). Trimming took off 2 bases at V and 1 base at J, with 24 bases between the two ends. There are 19 residues in the CDR3. Germline V gives CDR1 SGHAT, CDR2 FQDESV (reference sequence). The CDR3 loop is CASSLPPYHLGGRSYEQYF. The CDR3 DNA reads TGTGCCAGCAGCTTACCCCCTTACCATCTAGGGGGGAGATCCTACGAGCAGTACTTC.

This clonotype has a count of ten or more. The chain uses TRBV7-8 and TRBJ1-1; tentatively, D is TRBD1 (6 bases). With 5 bases removed from V and 10 bases from J, the gap between germline ends came to 23 bases. The CDR3 length is 15 residues. Per the germline V gene, CDR1 is SGHVS and CDR2 is FQNEAQ. This CDR3 reads CASSPPTGTTYRAFF. The CDR3 DNA is TGTGCCAGCAGCCCACCTACCGGGACAACCTACAGAGCTTTCTTT.

This clonotype was counted at least ten times. The CDR3 sequence is CASSQGASGRYEQFF. The CDR3 nucleotides read TGCGCCAGCAGCCAAGGAGCTAGCGGGAGGTATGAGCAGTTCTTC. The rearrangement uses TRBV4-1 and TRBJ2-1; 11 nucleotides line up with TRBD2. Germline V lookup: CDR1 MGHRA, CDR2 YSYEKL. This CDR3 has 15 residues. V trimming: 1 base; J trimming: 8 bases; junction bases outside the gene matches: 4.

This clonotype was observed at least ten times. V gene TRBV29-1 combines with J gene TRBJ1-2, with D uncertain. Germline values: CDR1 SQVTM, CDR2 ANQGSEA. Trimming stripped 3 bases from V and 4 bases from J, with 6 bases between. The CDR3 contains 11 residues. Here the CDR3 reads CSVEQRYGYTF. CDR3 bases: TGCAGCGTTGAGCAGCGCTATGGCTACACCTTC.